This note documents a single TCR beta chain sequence. The CDR3 totals 16 residues. The V gene's germline CDR1 is MNHEY and CDR2 SVGAGI. Trimming left V 0 bases short and J 0 bases short, with 12 bases between. This specimen comes from a study of shared clonotypes between healthy human individuals. Study at large: Per-donor plates numbered three CD4 naive, three CD4 memory, two CD8 naive and one CD8 memory.

Deep was the level used in running the assay. Repertoires were generated with immunoSEQ multiplex PCR, while TCRdb's copy carries only in-frame clones and drops some. The table lists some 1,400,000 clones, over 95% of them singletons. This sequence originates from a man aged 25-45 years in good health. This chain connects TRBV6-5 to TRBJ2-7, with D possibly matching TRBD1 (6 bases). The sequenced sample consisted of naive CD4+ T cells sorted from blood. Subset of the sample: CD45RA+ positively selected. The CDR3 DNA is TGTGCCAGCAGTTACTCCTCGACAGGCAGCTCCTACGAGCAGTACTTC. It is translated as CASSYSSTGSSYEQYF.